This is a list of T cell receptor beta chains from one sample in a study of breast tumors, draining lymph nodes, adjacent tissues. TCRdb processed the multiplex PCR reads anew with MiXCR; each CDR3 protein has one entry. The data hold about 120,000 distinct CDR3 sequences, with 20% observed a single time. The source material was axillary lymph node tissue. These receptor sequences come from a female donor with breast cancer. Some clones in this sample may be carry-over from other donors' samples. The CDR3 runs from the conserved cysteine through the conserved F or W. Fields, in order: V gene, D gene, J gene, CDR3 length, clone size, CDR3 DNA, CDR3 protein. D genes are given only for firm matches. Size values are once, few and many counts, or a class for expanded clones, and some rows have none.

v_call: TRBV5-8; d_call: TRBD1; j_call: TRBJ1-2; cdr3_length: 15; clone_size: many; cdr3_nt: TGTGCCAGCAGCGAGTGGACAGGGGGCAACAATGGCTACACCTTC; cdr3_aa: CASSEWTGGNNGYTF
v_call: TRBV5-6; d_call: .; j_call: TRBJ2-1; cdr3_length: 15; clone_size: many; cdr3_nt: TGTGCCAGCAGCTTGTACAGGACCTCCTACAATGAGCAGTTCTTC; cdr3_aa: CASSLYRTSYNEQFF
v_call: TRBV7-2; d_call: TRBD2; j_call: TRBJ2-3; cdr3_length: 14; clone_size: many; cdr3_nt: TGTGCCAGCAGCCAGACTAGCCACACAGATACGCAGTATTTT; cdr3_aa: CASSQTSHTDTQYF
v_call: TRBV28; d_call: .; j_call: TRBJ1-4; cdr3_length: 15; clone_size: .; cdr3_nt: TGTGCCACCCTGCCGAGGTTTGCAACTAATGAAAAACTGTATTTT; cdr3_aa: CATLPRFATNEKLYF
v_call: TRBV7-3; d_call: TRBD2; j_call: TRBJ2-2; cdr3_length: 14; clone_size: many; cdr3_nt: TGTGCCAGCAGCTTGAGCGGGAGTCACGGGGAGCTGTTTTTT; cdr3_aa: CASSLSGSHGELFF
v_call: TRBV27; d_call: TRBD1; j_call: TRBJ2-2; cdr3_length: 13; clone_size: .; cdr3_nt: TGTACCACAGGGGGCGCGAACACCGGGGAGCTGTTTTTT; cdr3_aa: CTTGGANTGELFF
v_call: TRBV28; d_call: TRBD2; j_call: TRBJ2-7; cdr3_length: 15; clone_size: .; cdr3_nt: TGTGCCAGCAGTTTGACTAGCGGGAGGGGCTACGAGCAGTACTTC; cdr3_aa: CASSLTSGRGYEQYF
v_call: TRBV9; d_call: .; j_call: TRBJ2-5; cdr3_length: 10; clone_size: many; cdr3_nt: TGTGCCAGCAGCGTGGGGACCCAGTACTTC; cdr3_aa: CASSVGTQYF
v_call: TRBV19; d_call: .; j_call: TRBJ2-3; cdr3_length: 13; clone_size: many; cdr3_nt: TGTGCCAGTAGTACCAAGGCATCCGATACGCAGTATTTT; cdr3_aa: CASSTKASDTQYF
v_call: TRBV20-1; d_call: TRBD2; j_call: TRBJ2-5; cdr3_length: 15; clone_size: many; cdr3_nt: TGCAGTGCTTCGGGACTAGCGGAAAGGCAAGAGACCCAGTACTTC; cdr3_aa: CSASGLAERQETQYF
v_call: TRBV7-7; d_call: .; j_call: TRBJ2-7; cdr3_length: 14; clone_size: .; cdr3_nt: TGTGCTAGCAGCTTAGGCCCTAGTAACCGCGAGCAGTACTTC; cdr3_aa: CASSLGPSNREQYF
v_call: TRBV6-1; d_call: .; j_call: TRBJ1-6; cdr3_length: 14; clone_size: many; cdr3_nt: TGTGCCAGCAGTGAAACCGACGGGAATTCACCCCTCCACTTT; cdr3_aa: CASSETDGNSPLHF
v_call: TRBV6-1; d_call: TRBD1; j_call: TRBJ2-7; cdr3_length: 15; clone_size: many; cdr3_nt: TGTGCCAGCAGTGCATCCGGGACAGGGCGGGACGAGCAGTACTTC; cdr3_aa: CASSASGTGRDEQYF
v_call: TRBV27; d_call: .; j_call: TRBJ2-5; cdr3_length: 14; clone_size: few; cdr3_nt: TGTGCCAGCAGTTTATTCCCCAGTTCTGAGACCCAGTACTTC; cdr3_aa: CASSLFPSSETQYF
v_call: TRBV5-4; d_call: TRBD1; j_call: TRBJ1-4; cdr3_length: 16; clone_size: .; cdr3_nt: TGTGCCAGCAGCTTGACCGGACAGGGCGGGGTTGAAAAACTGTTTTTT; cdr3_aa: CASSLTGQGGVEKLFF
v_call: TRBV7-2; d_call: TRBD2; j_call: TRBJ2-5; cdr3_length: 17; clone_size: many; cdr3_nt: TGTGCCAGCAGCCGGACTAGCGGGAGGGGGGGGGAAGAGACCCAGTACTTC; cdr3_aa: CASSRTSGRGGEETQYF
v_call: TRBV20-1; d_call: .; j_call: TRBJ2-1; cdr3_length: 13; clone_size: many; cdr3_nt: TGCAGTGCTCCCGATATGCCCTACAATGAGCAGTTCTTC; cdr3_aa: CSAPDMPYNEQFF
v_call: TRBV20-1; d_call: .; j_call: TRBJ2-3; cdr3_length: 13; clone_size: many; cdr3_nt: TGCAGTGCCCCGACAGTGCGCACAGATACGCAGTATTTT; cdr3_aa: CSAPTVRTDTQYF
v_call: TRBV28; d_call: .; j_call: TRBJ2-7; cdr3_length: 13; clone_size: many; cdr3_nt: TGTGCCAGCAGCCGGGTCGACCGCTACGAGCAGTACTTC; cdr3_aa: CASSRVDRYEQYF
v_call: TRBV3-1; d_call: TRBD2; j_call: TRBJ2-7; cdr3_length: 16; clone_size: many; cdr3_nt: TGTGCCAGCAGCCAAGTTGCTAGCGGGGTCTACTACGAGCAGTACTTC; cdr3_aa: CASSQVASGVYYEQYF
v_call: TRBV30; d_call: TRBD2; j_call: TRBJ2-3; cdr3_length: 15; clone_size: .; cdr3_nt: TGTGCCTGGGCTGCTAGCGGGAGGGCCACAGATACGCAGTATTTT; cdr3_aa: CAWAASGRATDTQYF
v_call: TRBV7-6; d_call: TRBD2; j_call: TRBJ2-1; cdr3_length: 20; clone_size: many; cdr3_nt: TGTGCCAGCAGCTTAGAACCGGGACTAGCGGGAGTAACGACCTACAATGAGCAGTTCTTC; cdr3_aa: CASSLEPGLAGVTTYNEQFF
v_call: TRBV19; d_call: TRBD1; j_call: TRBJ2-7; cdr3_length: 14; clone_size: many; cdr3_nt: TGTGCCAGTAGTATGACAGGGTCTTCCTACGAGCAGTACTTC; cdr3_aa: CASSMTGSSYEQYF
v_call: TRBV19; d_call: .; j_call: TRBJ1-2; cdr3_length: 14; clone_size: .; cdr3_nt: TGTGCCAGTACCCCTAGAAGGGGACCCTATGGCTACACCTTC; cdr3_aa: CASTPRRGPYGYTF
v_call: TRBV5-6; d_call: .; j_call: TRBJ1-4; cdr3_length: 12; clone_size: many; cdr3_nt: TGTGCCAGCAGCTTGTTGGGAGAGAAACTGTTTTTT; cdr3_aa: CASSLLGEKLFF
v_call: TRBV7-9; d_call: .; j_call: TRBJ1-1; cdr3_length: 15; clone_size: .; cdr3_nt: TGTGCCAGCAGCTTACGTCGGCAAGTTCCCACTGAAGCTTTCTTT; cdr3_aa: CASSLRRQVPTEAFF
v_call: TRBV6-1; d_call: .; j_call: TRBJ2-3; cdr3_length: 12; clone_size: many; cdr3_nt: TGTGCCAGCAGTGAATACGCAGATACGCAGTATTTT; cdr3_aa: CASSEYADTQYF
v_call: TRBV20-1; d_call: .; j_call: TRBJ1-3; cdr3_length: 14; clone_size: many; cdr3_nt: TGCAGTGCCCCAGGTGGGGATCTTGGAAACACCATATATTTT; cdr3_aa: CSAPGGDLGNTIYF
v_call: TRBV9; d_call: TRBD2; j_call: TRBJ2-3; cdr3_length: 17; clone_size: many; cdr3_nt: TGTGCCAGCAGCGTTAGCCTAGCGGGGGTCCGCACAGATACGCAGTATTTT; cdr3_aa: CASSVSLAGVRTDTQYF
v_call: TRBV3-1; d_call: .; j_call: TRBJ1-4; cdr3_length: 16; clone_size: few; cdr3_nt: TGTGCCAGCAGCCAAGAGGGGCGGGTGAGAGTTGAAAAACTGTTTTTT; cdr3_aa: CASSQEGRVRVEKLFF
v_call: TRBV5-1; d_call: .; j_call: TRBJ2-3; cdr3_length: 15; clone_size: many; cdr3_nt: TGCGCCAGCAGCTTGGCTGGGGGAGTGTCAGATACGCAGTATTTT; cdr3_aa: CASSLAGGVSDTQYF
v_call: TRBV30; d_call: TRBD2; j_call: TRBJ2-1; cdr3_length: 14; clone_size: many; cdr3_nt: TGTGCCTGGAGTGTACTGAGCGGGAGGGTTGAGCAGTTCTTC; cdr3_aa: CAWSVLSGRVEQFF
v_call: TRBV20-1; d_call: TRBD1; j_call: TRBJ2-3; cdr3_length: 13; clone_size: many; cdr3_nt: TGCAGTGCTCCCGGGACAGGCTTAGATACGCAGTATTTT; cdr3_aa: CSAPGTGLDTQYF
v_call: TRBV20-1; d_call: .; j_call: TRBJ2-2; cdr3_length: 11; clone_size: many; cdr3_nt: TGCAGTACCGGGACCACCGGGGAGCTGTTTTTT; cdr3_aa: CSTGTTGELFF
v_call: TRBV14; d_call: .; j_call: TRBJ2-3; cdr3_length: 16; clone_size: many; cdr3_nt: TGTGCCAGCAGCCAAGATTTACGGCAGAACACAGATACGCAGTATTTT; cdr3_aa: CASSQDLRQNTDTQYF
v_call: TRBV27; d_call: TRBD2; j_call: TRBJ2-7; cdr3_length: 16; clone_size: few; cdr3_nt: TGTGCCAGCAGCCCCCTACTGGGGACTAGCGTTTACGAGCAGTACTTC; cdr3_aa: CASSPLLGTSVYEQYF
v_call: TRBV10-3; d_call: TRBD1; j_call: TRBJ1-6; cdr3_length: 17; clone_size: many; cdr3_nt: TGTGCCACCCTGGCTGGGGGGACAGGCCTAAATAATTCACCCCTCCACTTT; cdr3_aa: CATLAGGTGLNNSPLHF
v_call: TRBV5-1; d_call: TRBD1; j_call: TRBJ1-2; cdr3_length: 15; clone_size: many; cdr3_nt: TGCGCCAGCCAAACCGGGACAGGGGGCACCTATGGCTACACCTTC; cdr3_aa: CASQTGTGGTYGYTF
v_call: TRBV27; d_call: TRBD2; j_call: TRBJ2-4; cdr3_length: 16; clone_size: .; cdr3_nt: TGTGCCAGCAGTAGCGGACCCGGAGCGGGGAAAAACATTCAGTACTTC; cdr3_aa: CASSSGPGAGKNIQYF
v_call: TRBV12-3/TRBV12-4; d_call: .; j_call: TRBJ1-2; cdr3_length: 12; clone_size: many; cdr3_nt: TGTGCCAGCAGTTTGAATAACTATGGCTACACCTTC; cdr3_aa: CASSLNNYGYTF
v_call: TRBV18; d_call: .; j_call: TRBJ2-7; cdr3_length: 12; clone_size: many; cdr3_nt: TGTGCCAGCTCACCCCGACCCTACGAGCAGTACTTC; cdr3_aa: CASSPRPYEQYF
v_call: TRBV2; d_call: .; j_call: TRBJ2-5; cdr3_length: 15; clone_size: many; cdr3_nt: TGTGCCAGCATTGATTCAACGCTGAACCAAGAGACCCAGTACTTC; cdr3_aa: CASIDSTLNQETQYF
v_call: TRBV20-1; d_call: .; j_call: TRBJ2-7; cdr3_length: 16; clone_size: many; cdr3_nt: TGCAGTGCTACAAACCCCGAGGGGGAGGTGGAGTACGAGCAGTACTTC; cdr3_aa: CSATNPEGEVEYEQYF
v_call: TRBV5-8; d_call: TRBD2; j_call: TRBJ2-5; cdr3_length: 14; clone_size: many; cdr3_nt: TGTGCCAGCAGCATACCGGGACTAGTTTCGGCCCAGTACTTC; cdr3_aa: CASSIPGLVSAQYF
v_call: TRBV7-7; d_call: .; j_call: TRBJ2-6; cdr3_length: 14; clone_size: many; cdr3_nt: TGTGCTAGCAGCTCGGGGACTGGGGCCAACGTCCTGACTTTC; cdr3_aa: CASSSGTGANVLTF
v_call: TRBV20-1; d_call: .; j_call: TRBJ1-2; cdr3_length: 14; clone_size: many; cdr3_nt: TGCAGTGCAAAACCGGGGGCGAATAACTATGGCTACACCTTC; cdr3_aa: CSAKPGANNYGYTF
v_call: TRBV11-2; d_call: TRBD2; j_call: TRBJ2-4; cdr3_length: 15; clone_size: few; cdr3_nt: TGTGCCAGCAGCTTCACTAGCGGGGGCACAAACATTCAGTACTTC; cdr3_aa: CASSFTSGGTNIQYF
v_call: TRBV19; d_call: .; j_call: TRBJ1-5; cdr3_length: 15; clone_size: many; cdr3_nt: TGTGCCAGTAGACGACCGGGCCTTAGCAATCAGCCCCAGCATTTT; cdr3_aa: CASRRPGLSNQPQHF
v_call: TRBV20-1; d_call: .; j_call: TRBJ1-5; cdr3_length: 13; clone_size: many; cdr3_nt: TGCAGTGCTGATTTCGTTAGCAATCAGCCCCAGCATTTT; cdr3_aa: CSADFVSNQPQHF
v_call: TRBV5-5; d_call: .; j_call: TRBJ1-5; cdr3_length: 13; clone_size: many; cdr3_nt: TGTGCCAGCAGCTTGGACAGGGTTCAGCCCCAGCATTTT; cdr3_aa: CASSLDRVQPQHF
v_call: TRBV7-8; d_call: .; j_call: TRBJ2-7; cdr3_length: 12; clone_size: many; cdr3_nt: TGTGCCAGCAGCCAAACCCCGTACGAGCAGTACTTC; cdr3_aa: CASSQTPYEQYF
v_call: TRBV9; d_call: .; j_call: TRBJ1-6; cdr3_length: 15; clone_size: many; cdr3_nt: TGTGCCAGCAGCTCGAGGCCCCAAGAGAATTCACCCCTCCACTTT; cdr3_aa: CASSSRPQENSPLHF
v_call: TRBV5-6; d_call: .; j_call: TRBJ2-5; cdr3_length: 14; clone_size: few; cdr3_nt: TGTGCCAGCAGCTTGGAAGGGTCCGAGAAGACCCAGTACTTC; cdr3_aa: CASSLEGSEKTQYF